The entry below describes one TCR beta chain. The antigen remains undetermined. This sample is drawn from a study of STAT3 mutations in large granular lymphocyte leukemia. General study points: Every T-LGLL patient had at least one immunodominant TCRbeta clonotype. Suggested: STAT3 mutation was not the ancestral event for these clonal expansions. In about 30% of the 18 patients, new TCR clonotypes emerged after therapy.

Average productive template count per sample was about 42,000. Measured with immunoSEQ multiplex PCR; TCRdb has only the in-frame clones, and not every one. The sample lists roughly 31,000 clones; more than 60% were seen once. The receptor comes from a woman aged 45-65 years with T-cell large granular lymphocyte leukemia. Some clones in this sample may be carry-over from other donors' samples. The specimen was peripheral blood mononuclear cells.

The CDR3 DNA reads as TGTGCCAGCAGCTTCGCGGGGGGGTTGGTTGCAGATACGCAGTATTTT. Translated: CASSFAGGLVADTQYF. The chain combines TRBV7-2 with TRBJ2-3; TRBD2 matches 9 bases. V dropped 3 bases and J dropped 4; count of bases not matched to a gene: 8. This CDR3 region has 16 residues. The germline V gene encodes CDR1 SGHTA and CDR2 FQGNSA.